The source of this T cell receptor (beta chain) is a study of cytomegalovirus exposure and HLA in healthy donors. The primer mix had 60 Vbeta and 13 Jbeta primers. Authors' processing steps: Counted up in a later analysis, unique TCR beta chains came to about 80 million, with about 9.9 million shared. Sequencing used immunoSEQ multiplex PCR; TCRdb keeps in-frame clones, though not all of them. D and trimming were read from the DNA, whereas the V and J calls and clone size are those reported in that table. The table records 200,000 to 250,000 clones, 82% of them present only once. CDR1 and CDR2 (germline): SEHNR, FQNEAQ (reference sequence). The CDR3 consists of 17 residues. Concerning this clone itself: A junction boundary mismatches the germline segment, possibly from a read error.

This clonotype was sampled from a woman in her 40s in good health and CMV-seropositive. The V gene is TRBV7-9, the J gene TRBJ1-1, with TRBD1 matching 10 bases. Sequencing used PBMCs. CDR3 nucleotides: TGTTCCAGCAGCTCCGGACAGGGGGTCTTCATGAACACTGAAGCTTTCTTT. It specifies CSSSSGQGVFMNTEAFF.